The 28 T cell receptor beta chains given below trace back to one sample, sequenced in a study of T cells expressing NK-cell markers. TCRdb reprocessed the 5' RACE reads and keeps a single row for each CDR3 protein, giving no DNA. The sample table includes 250,000 or so distinct CDR3 sequences. The sample taken for sequencing was blood T cells: a sorted CD56 or NKG2C T cell subset, CD4+ or CD8+ T cells, or bulk PBMC T cells (not recorded which). The receptors were gathered from a woman aged 18-70 years in good health.

The chain links TRBV5-1 to TRBJ2-5; with no DNA, the TCRdb D assignment of TRBD2 cannot be verified. Germline V gene sequence: CDR1 SGHRS, CDR2 YFSETQ. This CDR3 has 15 residues. The CDR3 is CASSLSGRVRETQYF.

J is TRBJ2-7 and V is TRBV4-3; TCRdb picks TRBD1, but there is no DNA to check that call. Per germline, CDR1 LGHNA and CDR2 YSLEER. The CDR3 is made up of 15 amino acids. This chain's CDR3 is CASSQRPGQTYEQYF.

V is TRBV12-3 or TRBV12-4 and J is TRBJ2-1. This CDR3 region has 13 residues. The CDR3: CASRISEYNEQFF.

The chain employs TRBV9 and TRBJ2-1; TCRdb's D call, TRBD1, is unchecked because there is no DNA. The CDR3 is 16 residues long. Germline CDR1 SGDLS, CDR2 YYNGEE. CDR3 residues: CASSGTVAGARNEQFF.

The gene calls are TRBV20-1 and TRBJ1-5. The CDR3 loop spans 14 amino acids. CDR1 DFQATT and CDR2 SNEGSKA come from the germline V gene (reference sequence). The CDR3 loop reads CSARKAGRNQPQHF.

This chain joins TRBV7-3 and TRBJ2-2; TCRdb returns TRBD2, unconfirmable since there is no DNA. CDR3 length: 15 residues. Germline-derived CDR1 and CDR2 are SGHTA and FQGTGA. The CDR3 spells CASSLNGRVTGELFF.

The gene calls are TRBV12-3 or TRBV12-4 and TRBJ1-5; no DNA is available, so the TRBD1 call from TCRdb remains unchecked. This CDR3 region has 14 residues. CDR3 amino acids: CASSLIRGNQPQHF.

The chain carries TRBV10-1 and TRBJ2-1; TCRdb outputs TRBD1, but without DNA this stays unchecked. The CDR3 runs to 16 residues. Germline V gene sequence: CDR1 WNHNN, CDR2 SYGVQD (reference sequence). The CDR3 sequence is CASSASGGGRYNEQFF.

This sequence joins TRBV30 and TRBJ1-2. The CDR3 totals 12 residues. Germline CDR1 is GTSNPN and CDR2 is SVGIG (reference sequence). The CDR3 region is CAWSADGPFYTF.

The chain couples TRBV12-3 or TRBV12-4 to TRBJ1-2; the TRBD1 assignment by TCRdb is unverifiable without DNA. This CDR3 is built from 13 residues. The CDR3 loop reads CASRTGGRPGYTF.

The rearrangement links TRBV12-3 or TRBV12-4 to TRBJ2-4; TCRdb indicates TRBD1, and absent DNA this call remains unverified. CDR3 length equals 15 residues. CDR3 sequence reads: CASSPTGGNMDIQYF.

The V and J genes are TRBV28 and TRBJ2-7; TCRdb selects TRBD2, and the lack of DNA leaves this call unchecked. This CDR3 is built from 12 residues. Germline CDR1 MDHEN, CDR2 SYDVKM. This chain's CDR3 is CASGLPPYEQYF.

The chain couples TRBV7-2 to TRBJ2-3. CDR3 length equals 15 residues. Germline V gene lookup returns CDR1 SGHTA and CDR2 FQGNSA. This CDR3 reads CASTTLLTIADTQYF.

The gene calls are TRBV7-2 and TRBJ2-2. Per germline, CDR1 SGHTA and CDR2 FQGNSA. The CDR3 contains 11 residues. CDR3: CASSKTGELFF. Full variable domain (missing parts from reference TRBV7-2 and TRBJ2-2): GAGVSQSPSNKVTEKGKDVELRCDPISGHTALYWYRQSLGQGLEFLIYFQGNSAPDKSGLPSDRFSAERTGGSVSTLTIQRTQQEDSAVYLCASSKTGELFFGEGSRLTVL.

The chain is built from TRBV4-3 and TRBJ2-7. Germline CDR1 LGHNA, CDR2 YSLEER. This CDR3 contains 13 residues. The CDR3 spells CASSQEGALEQYF.

The rearrangement joins TRBV10-2 to TRBJ2-4. This CDR3 contains 14 residues. CDR1 WSHSY and CDR2 SAAADI come from the germline V gene. The CDR3 sequence is CASSETIAKNIQYF.

This chain uses TRBV10-3 with TRBJ2-1; TCRdb proposes TRBD1, but this gene call is untestable without DNA. Germline V CDR1 and CDR2: ENHRY, SYGVKD. The CDR3 spans 14 residues. This CDR3 reads CAISEAGDYNEQFF.

The rearrangement links TRBV12-3 or TRBV12-4 to TRBJ2-2; TCRdb selects TRBD1, and the lack of DNA leaves this call unchecked. The CDR3 has 13 amino acids. The CDR3 reads CASSPRGGGELFF.

This chain uses TRBV18 with TRBJ1-1; with no DNA, the TCRdb D assignment of TRBD1 cannot be verified. In germline, CDR1 is KGHSH, CDR2 LQKENI. The CDR3 contains 15 residues. CDR3 in amino acids: CASSPLPGTNTEAFF.

This chain connects TRBV10-3 to TRBJ2-3; checking the TCRdb D call of TRBD2 is not possible without DNA. The CDR3 contains 14 residues. The germline gives CDR1 ENHRY, CDR2 SYGVKD. CDR3 sequence reads: CAIAGGGAGDTQYF.

The chain links TRBV20-1 to TRBJ2-7; TCRdb's D call of TRBD1 is untestable without DNA. The CDR3 contains 14 residues. CDR1 is DFQATT and CDR2 is SNEGSKA in the germline V gene (reference sequence). The CDR3 sequence: CSARGQVSLYEQYF.

This chain joins TRBV7-3 and TRBJ2-3; TCRdb designates TRBD2, a call that cannot be tested without DNA. The CDR3 covers 19 residues. From germline, CDR1 is SGHTA and CDR2 FQGTGA. The CDR3: CASSLTGIGASGSRDTQYF.

V and J are TRBV27 and TRBJ2-2; TCRdb selects TRBD2, and the lack of DNA leaves this call unchecked. Germline values: CDR1 MNHEY, CDR2 SMNVEV (reference sequence). This CDR3 region has 12 residues. The CDR3 is CASSPQHGELFF.

The chain is built from TRBV6-2 or TRBV6-3 and TRBJ1-2; TCRdb outputs TRBD1, but without DNA this stays unchecked. Germline CDR1 is MNHEY and CDR2 is SVGEGT. This CDR3 has 15 residues. The CDR3 reads CASSDKGTGIYGYTF.

The chain combines TRBV7-2 with TRBJ1-3; TCRdb selects TRBD1, and the lack of DNA leaves this call unchecked. CDR1 and CDR2 from the germline V gene are SGHTA and FQGNSA. The CDR3 runs to 17 residues. Here the CDR3 reads CASSLRGQGGSGNTIYF. The variable domain in full, completed from reference TRBV7-2 and TRBJ1-3, reads GAGVSQSPSNKVTEKGKDVELRCDPISGHTALYWYRQSLGQGLEFLIYFQGNSAPDKSGLPSDRFSAERTGGSVSTLTIQRTQQEDSAVYLCASSLRGQGGSGNTIYFGEGSWLTVV.

This CDR3 reads CAPTSGVDYGYTF. The genes are TRBV24-1 and TRBJ1-2; TCRdb proposes TRBD1, but this gene call is untestable without DNA. The CDR3 is 13 residues long. Germline CDR1 and CDR2: KGHDR and SFDVKD.

The rearrangement joins TRBV20-1 to TRBJ2-7. This CDR3 spans 14 amino acids. Per germline, CDR1 DFQATT and CDR2 SNEGSKA (reference sequence). CDR3 loop: CSARDSTGAYEQYF.

The rearrangement links TRBV7-2 to TRBJ2-3; no DNA is available, so the TRBD2 call from TCRdb remains unchecked. CDR1 is SGHTA, CDR2 FQGNSA, per germline. This CDR3 contains 17 residues. The CDR3 protein is CASSLTGTSASTDTQYF.